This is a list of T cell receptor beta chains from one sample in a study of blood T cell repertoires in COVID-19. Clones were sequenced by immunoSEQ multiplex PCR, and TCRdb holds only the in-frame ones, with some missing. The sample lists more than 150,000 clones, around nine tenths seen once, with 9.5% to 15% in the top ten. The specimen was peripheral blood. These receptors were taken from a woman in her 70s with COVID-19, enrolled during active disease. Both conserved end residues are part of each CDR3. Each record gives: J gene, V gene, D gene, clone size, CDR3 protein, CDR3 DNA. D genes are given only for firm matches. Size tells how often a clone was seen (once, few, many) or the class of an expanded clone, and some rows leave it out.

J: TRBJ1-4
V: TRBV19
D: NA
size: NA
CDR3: CASSIGTMATNEKLFF
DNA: TGTGCCAGTAGTATCGGGACAATGGCAACTAATGAAAAACTGTTTTTT

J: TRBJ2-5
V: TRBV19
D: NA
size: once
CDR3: CASSIAQDFQETQYF
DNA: TGTGCCAGTAGTATCGCCCAGGACTTCCAAGAGACCCAGTACTTC

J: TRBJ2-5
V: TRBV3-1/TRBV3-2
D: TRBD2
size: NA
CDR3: CASRGLARETQYF
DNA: TGTGCCAGCAGGGGACTAGCACGGGAGACCCAGTACTTC

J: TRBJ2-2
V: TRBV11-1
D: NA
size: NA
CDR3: CASSLGSSETGELFF
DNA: TGTGCCAGCAGCTTAGGATCTAGCGAGACCGGGGAGCTGTTTTTT

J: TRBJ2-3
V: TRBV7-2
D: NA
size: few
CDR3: CASSIGVGRSTDTQYF
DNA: TGTGCCAGCAGCATCGGGGTAGGTCGGAGCACAGATACGCAGTATTTT

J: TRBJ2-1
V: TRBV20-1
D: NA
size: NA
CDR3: CSASKESVYEQFF
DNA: TGCAGTGCTAGTAAGGAGAGTGTCTATGAGCAGTTCTTC

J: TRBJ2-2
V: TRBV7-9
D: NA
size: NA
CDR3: CASSFRDSFTGELFF
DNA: TGTGCCAGCAGCTTCCGGGACTCCTTCACCGGGGAGCTGTTTTTT

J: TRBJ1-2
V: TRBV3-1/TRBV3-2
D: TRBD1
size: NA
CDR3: CASSQAGTGVEYGYTF
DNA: TGTGCCAGCAGCCAAGCTGGGACAGGGGTAGAGTATGGCTACACCTTC

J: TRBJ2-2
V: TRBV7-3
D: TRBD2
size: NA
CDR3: CASTLTSGATGELFF
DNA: TGTGCCAGCACGCTAACTAGCGGGGCCACGGGGGAGCTGTTTTTT

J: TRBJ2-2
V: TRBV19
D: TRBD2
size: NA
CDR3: CASSIPGLMREGRGTGELFF
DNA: TGTGCCAGTAGTATCCCTGGACTGATGCGGGAGGGCCGAGGCACCGGGGAGCTGTTTTTT

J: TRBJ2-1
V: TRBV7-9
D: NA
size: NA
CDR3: CASSSPDASSYNEQFF
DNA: TGTGCCAGCAGCTCCCCTGACGCTAGCTCCTACAATGAGCAGTTCTTC

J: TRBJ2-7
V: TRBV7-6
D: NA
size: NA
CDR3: CASSLEDGQSYEQYF
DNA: TGTGCCAGCAGCTTAGAAGATGGACAATCTTACGAGCAGTACTTC

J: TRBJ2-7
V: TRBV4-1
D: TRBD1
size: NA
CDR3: CASSVPGTGGNYEQYF
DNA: TGCGCCAGCAGCGTCCCCGGGACAGGGGGCAACTACGAGCAGTACTTC

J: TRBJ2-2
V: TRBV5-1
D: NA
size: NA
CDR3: CASSWSGARIGTGELFF
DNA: TGCGCCAGCAGCTGGAGTGGGGCGAGAATTGGCACCGGGGAGCTGTTTTTT

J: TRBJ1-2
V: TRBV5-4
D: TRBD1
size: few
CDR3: CASSRPGTGDGYTF
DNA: TGTGCCAGCAGCCGCCCGGGGACAGGGGATGGCTACACCTTC

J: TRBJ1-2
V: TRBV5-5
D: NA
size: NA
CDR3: CASSLGPGNLGYTF
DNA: TGTGCCAGCAGCTTGGGCCCAGGGAACTTGGGCTACACCTTC

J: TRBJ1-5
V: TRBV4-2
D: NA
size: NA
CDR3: CASSQDINQPQHF
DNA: TGTGCCAGCAGCCAAGATATCAATCAGCCCCAGCATTTT

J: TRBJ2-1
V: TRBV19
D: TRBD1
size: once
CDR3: CASSMLGQGVNEQFF
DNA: TGTGCCAGTAGTATGTTGGGACAGGGAGTCAATGAGCAGTTCTTC

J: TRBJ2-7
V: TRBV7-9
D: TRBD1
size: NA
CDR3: CASSPKDRGEQYF
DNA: TGTGCCAGCAGCCCCAAGGACAGGGGAGAGCAGTACTTC

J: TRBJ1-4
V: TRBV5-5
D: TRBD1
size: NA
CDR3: CASSSRTGPPNEKLFF
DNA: TGTGCCAGCAGCAGTAGGACAGGGCCACCAAATGAAAAACTGTTTTTT

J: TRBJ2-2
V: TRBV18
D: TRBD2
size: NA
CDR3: CASSPRAGVHTGELFF
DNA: TGTGCCAGCTCACCAAGAGCGGGAGTTCACACCGGGGAGCTGTTTTTT

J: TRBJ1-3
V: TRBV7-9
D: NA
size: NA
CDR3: CASSLQYGWSSGNTIYF
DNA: TGTGCCAGCAGCTTACAGTATGGGTGGAGCTCTGGAAACACCATATATTTT

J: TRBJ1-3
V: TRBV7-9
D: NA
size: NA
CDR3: CASRPQEENTIYF
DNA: TGTGCCAGCAGGCCCCAGGAAGAAAACACCATATATTTT

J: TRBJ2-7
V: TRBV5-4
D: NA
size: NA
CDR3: CASSLDPSYEQYF
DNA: TGTGCCAGCAGCTTGGATCCATCCTACGAGCAGTACTTC

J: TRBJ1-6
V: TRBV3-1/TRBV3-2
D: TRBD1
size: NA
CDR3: CASSLGIRTGSTPLHF
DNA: TGTGCCAGCAGCCTCGGAATCCGGACAGGGTCGACACCCCTCCACTTT

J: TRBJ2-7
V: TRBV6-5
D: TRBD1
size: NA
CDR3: CASSSGQGARYEQYF
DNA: TGTGCCAGCAGTTCCGGACAGGGAGCGCGGTACGAGCAGTACTTC

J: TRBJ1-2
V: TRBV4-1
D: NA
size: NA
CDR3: CASSQDPQGLYGYTF
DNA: TGCGCCAGCAGCCAAGATCCCCAGGGTCTCTATGGCTACACCTTC

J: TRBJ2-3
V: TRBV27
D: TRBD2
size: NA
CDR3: CASSLLPGTSGIHTDTQYF
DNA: TGTGCCAGCAGTCTATTACCCGGGACTAGCGGGATACACACAGATACGCAGTATTTT

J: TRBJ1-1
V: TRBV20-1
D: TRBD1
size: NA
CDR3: CSASPGGVSEAFF
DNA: TGCAGTGCTAGTCCAGGGGGCGTCTCTGAAGCTTTCTTT

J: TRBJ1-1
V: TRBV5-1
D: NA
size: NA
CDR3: CASSSSAANTEAFF
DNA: TGCGCCAGCAGCTCAAGCGCGGCGAATACTGAAGCTTTCTTT

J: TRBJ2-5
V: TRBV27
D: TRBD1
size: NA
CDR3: CASSLTQGATGETQYF
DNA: TGTGCCAGCAGTTTAACTCAGGGGGCGACTGGAGAGACCCAGTACTTC

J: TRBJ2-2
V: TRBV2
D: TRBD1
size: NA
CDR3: CASSEQGVTGELFF
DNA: TGTGCCAGCAGTGAACAGGGGGTGACCGGGGAGCTGTTTTTT

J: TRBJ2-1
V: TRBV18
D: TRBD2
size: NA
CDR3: CASSPQREERFF
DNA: TGTGCCAGCTCACCACAGCGGGAAGAGCGGTTCTTC

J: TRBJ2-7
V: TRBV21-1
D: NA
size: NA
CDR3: CASNNLIGDNQNEQYF
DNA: TGTGCCAGCAACAATCTTATCGGGGACAACCAAAACGAGCAGTACTTC

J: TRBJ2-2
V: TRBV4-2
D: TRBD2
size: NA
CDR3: CASSQYAGAQTGELFF
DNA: TGTGCCAGCAGCCAATATGCGGGAGCTCAGACCGGGGAGCTGTTTTTT

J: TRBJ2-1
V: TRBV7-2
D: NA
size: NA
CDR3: CASSLLSQYNEQFF
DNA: TGTGCCAGCAGCTTGCTTTCACAGTACAATGAGCAGTTCTTC

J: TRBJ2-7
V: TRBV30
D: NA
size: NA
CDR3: CAWGPRSYEQYF
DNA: TGTGCCTGGGGCCCCAGGTCCTACGAGCAGTACTTC

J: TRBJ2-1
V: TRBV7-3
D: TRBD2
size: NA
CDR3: CASSSGGNEQFF
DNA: TGTGCCAGCAGCTCGGGAGGCAATGAGCAGTTCTTC

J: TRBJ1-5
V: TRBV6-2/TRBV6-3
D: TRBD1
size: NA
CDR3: CASSRSGQGGGQPQHF
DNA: TGTGCCAGCAGTAGAAGCGGACAGGGCGGGGGACAGCCCCAGCATTTT

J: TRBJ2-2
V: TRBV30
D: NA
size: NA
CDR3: CAWSVSGSANTGELFF
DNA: TGTGCCTGGAGTGTATCCGGCAGCGCGAACACCGGGGAGCTGTTTTTT

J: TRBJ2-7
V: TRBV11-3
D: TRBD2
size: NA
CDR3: CASSIGRADFYEQYF
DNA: TGTGCCAGCAGCATCGGGAGGGCAGATTTCTACGAGCAGTACTTC

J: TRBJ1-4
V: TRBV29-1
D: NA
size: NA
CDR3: CSVNGQLNEKLFF
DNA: TGCAGCGTTAACGGACAGCTTAATGAAAAACTGTTTTTT

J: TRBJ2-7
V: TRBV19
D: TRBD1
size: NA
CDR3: CASSIRQGSHYEQYF
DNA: TGTGCCAGTAGTATCAGACAGGGAAGCCACTACGAGCAGTACTTC

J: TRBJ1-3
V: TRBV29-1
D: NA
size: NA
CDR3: CSHRDSGNTIYF
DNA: TGCAGCCACAGGGATTCTGGAAACACCATATATTTT

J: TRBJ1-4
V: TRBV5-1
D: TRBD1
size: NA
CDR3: CASSLVAGGELFF
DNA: TGCGCCAGCAGCTTGGTCGCAGGGGGTGAACTGTTTTTT

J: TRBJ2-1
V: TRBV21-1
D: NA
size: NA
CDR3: CASSTRTSYPHNEQFF
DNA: TGTGCCAGCAGCACTAGGACTAGCTACCCCCACAATGAGCAGTTCTTC

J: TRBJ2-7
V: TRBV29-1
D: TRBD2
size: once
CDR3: CSVPGLAGTLGEQYF
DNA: TGCAGCGTGCCGGGACTAGCGGGAACCCTCGGCGAGCAGTACTTC

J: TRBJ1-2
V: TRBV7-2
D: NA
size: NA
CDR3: CASTLARVEGYTF
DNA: TGTGCCAGCACCCTTGCCAGGGTGGAGGGCTACACCTTC

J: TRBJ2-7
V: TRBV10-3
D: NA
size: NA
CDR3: CAISESRVYEQYF
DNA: TGTGCCATCAGTGAGTCGCGGGTCTACGAGCAGTACTTC

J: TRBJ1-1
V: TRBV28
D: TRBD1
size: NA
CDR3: CASSRGQGLDTEAFF
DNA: TGTGCCAGCAGCCGGGGACAGGGGCTGGACACTGAAGCTTTCTTT

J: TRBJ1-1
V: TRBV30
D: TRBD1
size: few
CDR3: CAWTTGQGQNTEAFF
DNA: TGTGCCTGGACGACAGGACAGGGGCAGAACACTGAAGCTTTCTTT

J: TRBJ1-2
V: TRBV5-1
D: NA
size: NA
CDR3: CASSPDGTLYGYTF
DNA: TGCGCCAGCAGCCCGGATGGGACACTCTATGGCTACACCTTC

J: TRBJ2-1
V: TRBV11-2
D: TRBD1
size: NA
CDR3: CASSLVGQGYEQFF
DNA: TGTGCCAGCAGCTTAGTGGGACAGGGGTATGAGCAGTTCTTC

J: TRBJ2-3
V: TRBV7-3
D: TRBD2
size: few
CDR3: CASSSLAGPADTQYF
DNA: TGTGCCAGCAGCTCACTAGCGGGACCGGCAGATACGCAGTATTTT

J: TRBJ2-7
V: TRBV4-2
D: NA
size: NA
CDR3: CASSQFGTYSYEQYF
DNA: TGTGCCAGCAGCCAATTCGGGACATACTCCTACGAGCAGTACTTC

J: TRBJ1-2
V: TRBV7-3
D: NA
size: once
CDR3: CASSLAGVGGYTF
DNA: TGTGCCAGCAGCTTAGCGGGGGTGGGCGGCTACACCTTC

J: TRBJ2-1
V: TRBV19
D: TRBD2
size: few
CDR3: CASRRAGASYNEQFF
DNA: TGTGCCAGTAGGAGAGCGGGAGCATCCTACAATGAGCAGTTCTTC

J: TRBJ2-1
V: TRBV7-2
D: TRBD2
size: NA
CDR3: CASSLGSGRNEQFF
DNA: TGTGCCAGCAGCCTGGGTAGCGGGAGGAATGAGCAGTTCTTC